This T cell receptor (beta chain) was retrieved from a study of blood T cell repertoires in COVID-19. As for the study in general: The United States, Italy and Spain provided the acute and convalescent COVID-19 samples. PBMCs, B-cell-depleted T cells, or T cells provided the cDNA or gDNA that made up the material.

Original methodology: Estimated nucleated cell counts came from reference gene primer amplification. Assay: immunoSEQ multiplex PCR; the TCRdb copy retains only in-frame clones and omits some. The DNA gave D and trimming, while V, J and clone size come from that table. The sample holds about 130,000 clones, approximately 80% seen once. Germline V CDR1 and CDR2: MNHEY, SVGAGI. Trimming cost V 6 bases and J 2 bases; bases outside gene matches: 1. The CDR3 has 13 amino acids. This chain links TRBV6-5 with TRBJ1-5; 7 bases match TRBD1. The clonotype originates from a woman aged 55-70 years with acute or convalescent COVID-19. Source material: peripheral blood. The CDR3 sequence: CASRGTGNQPQHF. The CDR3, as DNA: TGTGCCAGCAGAGGGACAGGCAATCAGCCCCAGCATTTT.